The entry below gives a single T cell receptor (beta chain) sequence along with its context. Primers: 60 Vbeta forward and 13 Jbeta reverse. The data were produced by immunoSEQ multiplex PCR, yet TCRdb's version contains in-frame clones alone and is incomplete. The sample lists about 100,000 clones, roughly 60% occurring once. The CDR3 consists of 14 residues. Germline CDR1 reads MDHEN; CDR2 reads SYDVKM. J gave up 10 bases and V 8 bases, and 8 bases lay outside the gene matches. This sample is drawn from a study of cytomegalovirus exposure and HLA in healthy donors. This sequence originates from a human donor in good health. Sequenced material: PBMCs. The chain recombines TRBV28 with TRBJ2-1, with 13 bases aligning to TRBD2. Here the CDR3 reads CASLGLAGVGEQFF. The CDR3 DNA follows: TGTGCCAGCCTCGGACTAGCGGGAGTAGGGGAGCAGTTCTTC.